One and the same sample provided the 4 T cell receptor beta chains below, sequenced in a study of T-cell memory formation after mild COVID-19 listed by TCRdb under 2021. Receptor amplification or capture employed 5' RACE. The reads were generated on an Illumina NovaSeq 6000. Using fastp at Q25 and MiXCR, TCRdb reprocessed the public reads and kept productive beta chains. Each entry is one CDR3 protein sequence, shown with its most common DNA and genes. The sample table records roughly 240,000 distinct CDR3 sequences; 15% to 17% of these occur just once. The ten largest clones add up to 2.1% of the sample. Sequencing was done on a sample of PBMCs or a T cell subset sorted from them (not recorded which). These receptors were taken from an adult woman who had mild COVID-19 (a few samples of this study predate the infection). The sample titles of this study are shuffled in the database, so cell type and time point are left out; the donor was told from shared clones.

This clonotype was found a few times. This rearrangement joins TRBV6-2 or TRBV6-3 to TRBJ2-2; 7 bases fit TRBD2. The CDR3 totals 15 residues. The ends lost 7 bases at V and 7 bases at J; junction bases unmatched: 12. Germline values: CDR1 MNHEY, CDR2 SVGEGT. The CDR3 region is CASKRSGTSGGELFF. The CDR3 nucleotides read TGTGCCAGCAAAAGGAGCGGGACTTCCGGCGGGGAGCTGTTTTTT.

This sequence joins TRBV7-3 and TRBJ2-5, with 11 bases identical to TRBD1. The V and J ends lost 8 bases and 4 bases, in that order; junction bases with no gene match: 3. Germline CDR1 is SGHTA and CDR2 is FQGTGA. The CDR3 runs 13 residues. CDR3 coding DNA: TGTGCCAGCGGACAGGGGGCTGGAGAGACCCAGTACTTC. Residues: CASGQGAGETQYF. Full variable domain (outside the CDR3, taken from reference TRBV7-3 and TRBJ2-5): GAGVSQTPSNKVTEKGKYVELRCDPISGHTALYWYRQSLGQGPEFLIYFQGTGAADDSGLPNDRFFAVRPEGSVSTLKIQRTERGDSAVYLCASGQGAGETQYFGPGTRLLVL.

V gene TRBV18 combines with J gene TRBJ1-3; D ambiguous. V was pared by 3 bases and J by 0 bases, with 15 bases between. The CDR3 runs to 17 residues. Germline V gene lookup returns CDR1 KGHSH and CDR2 LQKENI. CDR3 DNA: TGTGCCAGCTCACCGAGCCTTACAGAGCACTCTGGAAACACCATATATTTT. Translating gives CASSPSLTEHSGNTIYF.

This chain links TRBV7-6 with TRBJ2-1, with D unresolved. V was shortened by 2 bases and J by 0 bases, with 14 bases between the two germline ends. CDR1 and CDR2 (germline): SGHVS, FNYEAQ. The CDR3 extends over 17 amino acids. The CDR3 DNA follows: TGTGCCAGCAGCTTAATTCACGGCAGGAGCTCCTACAATGAGCAGTTCTTC. It specifies CASSLIHGRSSYNEQFF.